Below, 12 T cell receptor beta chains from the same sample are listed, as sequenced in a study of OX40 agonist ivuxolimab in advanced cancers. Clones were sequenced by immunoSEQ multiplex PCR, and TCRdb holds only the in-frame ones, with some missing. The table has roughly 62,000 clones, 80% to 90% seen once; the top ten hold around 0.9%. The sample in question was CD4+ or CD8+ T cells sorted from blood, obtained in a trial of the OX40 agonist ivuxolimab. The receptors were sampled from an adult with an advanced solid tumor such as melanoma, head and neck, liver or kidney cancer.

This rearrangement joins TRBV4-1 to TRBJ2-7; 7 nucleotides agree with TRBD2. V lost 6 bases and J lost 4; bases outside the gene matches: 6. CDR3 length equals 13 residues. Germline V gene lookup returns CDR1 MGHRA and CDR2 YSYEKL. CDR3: CASRSAGAYEQYF. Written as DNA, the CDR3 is TGCGCCAGCAGGTCGGCGGGAGCGTACGAGCAGTACTTC.

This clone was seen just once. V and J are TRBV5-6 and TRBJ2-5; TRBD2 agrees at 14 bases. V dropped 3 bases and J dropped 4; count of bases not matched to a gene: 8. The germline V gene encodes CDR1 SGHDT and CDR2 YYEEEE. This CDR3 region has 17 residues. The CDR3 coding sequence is TGTGCCAGCAGCTCGCGGACTAGCGGGAGGATTGCAGAGACCCAGTACTTC. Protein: CASSSRTSGRIAETQYF.

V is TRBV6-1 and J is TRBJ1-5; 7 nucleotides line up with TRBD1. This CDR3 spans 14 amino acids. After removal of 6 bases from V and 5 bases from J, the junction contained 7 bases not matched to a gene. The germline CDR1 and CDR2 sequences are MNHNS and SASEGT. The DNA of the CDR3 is TGTGCCAGCAGGACAGGGTTGAGGGATCAGCCCCAGCATTTT. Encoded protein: CASRTGLRDQPQHF.

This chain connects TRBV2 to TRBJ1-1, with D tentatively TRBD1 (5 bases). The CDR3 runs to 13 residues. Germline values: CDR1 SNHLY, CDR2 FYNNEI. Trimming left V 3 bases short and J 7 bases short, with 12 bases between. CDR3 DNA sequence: TGTGCCAGCAGTGACATGGGACGAAGTGAAGCTTTCTTT. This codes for CASSDMGRSEAFF.

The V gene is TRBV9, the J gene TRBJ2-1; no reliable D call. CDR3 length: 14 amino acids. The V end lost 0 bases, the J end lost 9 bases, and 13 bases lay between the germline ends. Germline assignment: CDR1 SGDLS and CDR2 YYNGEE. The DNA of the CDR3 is TGTGCCAGCAGCGTAGTAGCAGCCGGAAGTGAGCAGTTCTTC. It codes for CASSVVAAGSEQFF.

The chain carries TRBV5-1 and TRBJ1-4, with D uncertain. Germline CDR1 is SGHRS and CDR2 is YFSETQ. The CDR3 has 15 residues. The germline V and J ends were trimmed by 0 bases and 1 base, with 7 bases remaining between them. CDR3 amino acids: CASSLAAGTNEKLFF. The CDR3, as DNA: TGCGCCAGCAGCTTGGCAGCTGGAACTAATGAAAAACTGTTTTTT.

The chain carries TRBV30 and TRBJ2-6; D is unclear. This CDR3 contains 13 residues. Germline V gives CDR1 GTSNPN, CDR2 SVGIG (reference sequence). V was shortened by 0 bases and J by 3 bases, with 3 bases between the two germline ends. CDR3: CAWSVDGANVLTF. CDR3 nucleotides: TGTGCCTGGAGTGTAGATGGGGCCAACGTCCTGACTTTC.

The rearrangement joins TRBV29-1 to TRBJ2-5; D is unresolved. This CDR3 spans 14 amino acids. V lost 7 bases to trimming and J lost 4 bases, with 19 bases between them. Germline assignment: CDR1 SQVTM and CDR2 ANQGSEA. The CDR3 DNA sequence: TGCAGCGCTGCGACAAGACCTGGTGGAGAGACCCAGTACTTC. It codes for CSAATRPGGETQYF.

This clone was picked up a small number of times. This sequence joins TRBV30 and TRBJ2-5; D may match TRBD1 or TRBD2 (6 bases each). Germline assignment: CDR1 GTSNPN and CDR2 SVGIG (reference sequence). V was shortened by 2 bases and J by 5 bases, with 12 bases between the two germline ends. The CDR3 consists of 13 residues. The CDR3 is CAWSRGHGETQYF. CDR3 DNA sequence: TGTGCCTGGAGTCGGGGGCACGGGGAGACCCAGTACTTC.

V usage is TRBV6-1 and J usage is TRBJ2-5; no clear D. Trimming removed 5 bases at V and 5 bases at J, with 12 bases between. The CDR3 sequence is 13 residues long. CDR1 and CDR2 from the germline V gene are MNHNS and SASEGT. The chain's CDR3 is CASSRTGDETQYF. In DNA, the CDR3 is TGTGCCAGCAGTCGGACGGGCGACGAGACCCAGTACTTC.

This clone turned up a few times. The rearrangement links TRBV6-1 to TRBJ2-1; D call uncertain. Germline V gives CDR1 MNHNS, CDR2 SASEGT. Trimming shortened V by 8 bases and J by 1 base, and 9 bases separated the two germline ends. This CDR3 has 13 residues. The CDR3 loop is CASGVVSYNEQFF. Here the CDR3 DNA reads TGTGCCAGCGGAGTAGTTTCCTACAATGAGCAGTTCTTC.

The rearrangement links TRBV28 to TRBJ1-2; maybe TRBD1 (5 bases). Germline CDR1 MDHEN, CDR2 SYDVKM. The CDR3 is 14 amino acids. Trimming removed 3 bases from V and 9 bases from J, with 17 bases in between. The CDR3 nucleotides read TGTGCCAGCAGTTTTAGTGGTGCAGGGAAAAGCTACACCTTC. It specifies CASSFSGAGKSYTF.